This TCR beta chain was retrieved from a study of T-cell reconstitution after alpha-beta-depleted transplantation in children. The study's findings and limits: Some patients showed high day-60 TCRbeta diversity, which derived from surviving recipient T cells and thymic progenitors. Among T cells one year after transplant, newly produced cells accounted for most counts and diversity.

This clonotype came up many times. Antigen: not known. The CDR3 is 16 amino acids. Looked up from germline, CDR1 is ENHRY and CDR2 is SYGVKD. The V gene end was trimmed by 3 bases and the J gene end by 3 bases; junction bases not matched to a gene: 10. Unique molecular identifiers were incorporated during preparation of the TCRbeta library. One entry per CDR3 protein, called by TCRdb with MiXCR from the PCR reads. The sample has 28,000 or so distinct CDR3 sequences; 15% to 20% are singletons. The sequence came from a male patient aged 2 to 10 who had a stem cell transplant for acute lymphoblastic leukemia, so the T cells may come from the graft donor. The chain couples TRBV10-3 to TRBJ2-7; 8 bases match TRBD1. The sample was PBMCs, mostly from graft donor cells, taken 60 days after TCRalphabeta/CD19-depleted stem cell transplant. CDR3 region: CAISDPRQGMGYEQYF. The CDR3 DNA reads as TGTGCCATCAGTGACCCCCGACAGGGGATGGGCTACGAGCAGTACTTC.